This entry is about one T cell receptor beta chain. The sample originates from a study of OX40 agonist ivuxolimab in advanced cancers. Measured with immunoSEQ multiplex PCR; TCRdb has only the in-frame clones, and not every one. The data show about 110,000 clones, with approximately 90% seen just once and over 0.6% held by the top ten. The sequenced sample was CD4+ or CD8+ T cells sorted from blood, obtained in a trial of the OX40 agonist ivuxolimab. This TCR derives from an adult with an advanced solid tumor such as melanoma, head and neck, liver or kidney cancer.

In nucleotides, the CDR3 is TGTGCCTGGAACAAAAGGGGGGGGCGATCCTACAATGAGCAGTTCTTC. This encodes CAWNKRGGRSYNEQFF. V and J are TRBV30 and TRBJ2-1; the D gene is possibly TRBD2 (7 bases). This CDR3 is 16 amino acids long. V was shortened by 4 bases and J by 1 base, with 17 bases between the two germline ends. Germline values: CDR1 GTSNPN, CDR2 SVGIG (reference sequence).